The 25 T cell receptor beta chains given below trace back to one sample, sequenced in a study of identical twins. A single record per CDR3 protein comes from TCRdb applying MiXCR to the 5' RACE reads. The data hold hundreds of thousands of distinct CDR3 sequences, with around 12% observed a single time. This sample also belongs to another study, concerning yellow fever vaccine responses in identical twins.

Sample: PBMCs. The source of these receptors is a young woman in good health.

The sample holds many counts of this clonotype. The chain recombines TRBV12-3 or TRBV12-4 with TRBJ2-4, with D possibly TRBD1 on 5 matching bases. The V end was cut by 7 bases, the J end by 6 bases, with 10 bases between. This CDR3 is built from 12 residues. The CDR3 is CASTNRINIQYF. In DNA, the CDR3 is TGTGCCAGCACCAACAGGATAAACATTCAGTACTTC.

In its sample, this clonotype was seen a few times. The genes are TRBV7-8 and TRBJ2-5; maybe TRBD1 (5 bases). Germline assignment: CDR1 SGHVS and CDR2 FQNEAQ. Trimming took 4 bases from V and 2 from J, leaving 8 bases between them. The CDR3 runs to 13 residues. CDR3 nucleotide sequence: TGTGCCAGCAGCTCAGGGCTACAAGAGACCCAGTACTTC. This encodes CASSSGLQETQYF.

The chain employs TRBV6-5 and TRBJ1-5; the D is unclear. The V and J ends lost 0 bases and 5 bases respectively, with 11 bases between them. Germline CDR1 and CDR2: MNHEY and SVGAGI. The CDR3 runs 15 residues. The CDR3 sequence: CASSYSATSDQPQHF. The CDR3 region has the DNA TGTGCCAGCAGTTACTCGGCCACGTCTGATCAGCCCCAGCATTTT.

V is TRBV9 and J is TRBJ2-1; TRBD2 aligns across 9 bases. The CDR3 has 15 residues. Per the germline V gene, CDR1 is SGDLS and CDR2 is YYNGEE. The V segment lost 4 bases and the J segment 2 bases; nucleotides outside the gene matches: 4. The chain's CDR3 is CASSSRLAAYNEQFF. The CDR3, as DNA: TGTGCCAGCAGCTCACGACTAGCGGCCTACAATGAGCAGTTCTTC.

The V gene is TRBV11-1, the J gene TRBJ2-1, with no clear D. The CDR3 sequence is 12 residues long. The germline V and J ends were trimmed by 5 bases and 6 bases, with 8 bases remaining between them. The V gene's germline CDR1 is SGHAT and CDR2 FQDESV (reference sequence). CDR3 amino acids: CASSPRSNEQFF. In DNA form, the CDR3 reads TGTGCCAGCAGCCCTAGGAGCAATGAGCAGTTCTTC. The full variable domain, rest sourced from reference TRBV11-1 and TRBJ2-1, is EAEVAQSPRYKITEKSQAVAFWCDPISGHATLYWYRQILGQGPELLVQFQDESVVDDSQLPKDRFSAERLKGVDSTLKIQPAELGDSAMYLCASSPRSNEQFFGPGTRLTVL.

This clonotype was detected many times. CDR3 region: CASRARGSYNEQFF. The CDR3 DNA follows: TGTGCCAGCAGAGCGAGAGGCTCCTACAATGAGCAGTTCTTC. This chain uses TRBV6-2 or TRBV6-3 with TRBJ2-1; D gene ambiguous. Trimming pared 6 bases from V and 0 bases from J, leaving 9 bases between. The CDR3 has 14 amino acids. CDR1 MNHEY and CDR2 SVGEGT come from the germline V gene.

CDR3 DNA sequence: TGCGCCAGCAGCCCCCGGGAGGTGAACACCGGGGAGCTGTTTTTT. Protein sequence: CASSPREVNTGELFF. V and J are TRBV5-1 and TRBJ2-2; 7 nucleotides align to TRBD2. This CDR3 is built from 15 residues. Trimming took 4 bases from V and 1 from J; bases not matched to a gene: 4. CDR1 and CDR2 (germline): SGHRS, YFSETQ. The full variable domain, with the rest looked up from reference TRBV5-1 and TRBJ2-2, is KAGVTQTPRYLIKTRGQQVTLSCSPISGHRSVSWYQQTPGQGLQFLFEYFSETQRNKGNFPGRFSGRQFSNSRSEMNVSTLELGDSALYLCASSPREVNTGELFFGEGSRLTVL.

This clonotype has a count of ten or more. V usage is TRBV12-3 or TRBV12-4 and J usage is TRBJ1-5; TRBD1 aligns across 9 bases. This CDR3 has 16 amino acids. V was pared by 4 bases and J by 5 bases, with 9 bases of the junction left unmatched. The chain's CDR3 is CASSSPGQGVDQPQHF. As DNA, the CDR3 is TGTGCCAGCAGTTCACCGGGACAGGGAGTGGATCAGCCCCAGCATTTT.

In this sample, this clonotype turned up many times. The chain's CDR3 is CSATGLAGYNEQFF. CDR3 nucleotides: TGCAGCGCAACGGGACTAGCGGGTTACAATGAGCAGTTCTTC. This chain uses TRBV20-1 with TRBJ2-1, with 12 bases that match TRBD2. The CDR3 length is 14 residues. Germline lookup yields CDR1 DFQATT and CDR2 SNEGSKA (reference sequence).

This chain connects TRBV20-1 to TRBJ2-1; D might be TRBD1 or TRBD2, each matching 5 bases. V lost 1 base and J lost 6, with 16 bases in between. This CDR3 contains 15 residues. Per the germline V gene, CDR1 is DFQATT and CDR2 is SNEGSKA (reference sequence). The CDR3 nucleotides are TGCAGTGCTAGAGCCGGGGCCGTGGCGTCCAATGAGCAGTTCTTC. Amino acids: CSARAGAVASNEQFF.

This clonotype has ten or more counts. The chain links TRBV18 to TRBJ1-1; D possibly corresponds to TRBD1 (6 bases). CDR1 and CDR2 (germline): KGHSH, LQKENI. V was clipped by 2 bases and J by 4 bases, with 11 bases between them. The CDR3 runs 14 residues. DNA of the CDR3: TGTGCCAGCTCACCAACTTTAGGGGGCACTGAAGCTTTCTTT. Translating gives CASSPTLGGTEAFF.

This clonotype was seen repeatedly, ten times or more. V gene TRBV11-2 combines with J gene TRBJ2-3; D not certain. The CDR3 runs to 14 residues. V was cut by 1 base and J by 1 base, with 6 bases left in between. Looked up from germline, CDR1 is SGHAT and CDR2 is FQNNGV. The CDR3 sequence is CASSLGIRTDTQYF. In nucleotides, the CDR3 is TGTGCCAGCAGCTTAGGAATCCGCACAGATACGCAGTATTTT.

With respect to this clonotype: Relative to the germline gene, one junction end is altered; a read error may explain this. The CDR3 DNA is TGTGCCAGTAAAAACCGGGACGGAACCACATATACGCAGTATTTT. Translating it yields CASKNRDGTTYTQYF. The rearrangement joins TRBV2 to TRBJ2-3; TRBD1 or TRBD2 may be the D gene (5 bases each). The CDR3 runs 15 residues. Germline assignment: CDR1 SNHLY and CDR2 FYNNEI.

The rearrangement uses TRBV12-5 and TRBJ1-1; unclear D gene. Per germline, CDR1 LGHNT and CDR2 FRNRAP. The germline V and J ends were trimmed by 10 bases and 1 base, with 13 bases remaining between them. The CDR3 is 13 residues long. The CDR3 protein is CATVGPQNTEAFF. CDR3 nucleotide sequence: TGTGCTACCGTTGGACCGCAGAACACTGAAGCTTTCTTT.

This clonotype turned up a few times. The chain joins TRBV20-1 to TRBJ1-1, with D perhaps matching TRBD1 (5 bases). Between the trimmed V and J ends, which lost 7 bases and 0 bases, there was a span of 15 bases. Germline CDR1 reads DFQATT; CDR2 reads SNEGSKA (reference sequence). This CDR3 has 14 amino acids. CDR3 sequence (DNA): TGCAGTGTACCGGTGCAGGGACTGAACACTGAAGCTTTCTTT. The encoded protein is CSVPVQGLNTEAFF.

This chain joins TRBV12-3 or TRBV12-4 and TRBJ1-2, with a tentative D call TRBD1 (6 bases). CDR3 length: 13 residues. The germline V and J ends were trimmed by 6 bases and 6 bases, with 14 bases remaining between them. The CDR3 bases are TGTGCCAGCAGCCCCGGGACACCAAATGGCTACACCTTC. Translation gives CASSPGTPNGYTF.

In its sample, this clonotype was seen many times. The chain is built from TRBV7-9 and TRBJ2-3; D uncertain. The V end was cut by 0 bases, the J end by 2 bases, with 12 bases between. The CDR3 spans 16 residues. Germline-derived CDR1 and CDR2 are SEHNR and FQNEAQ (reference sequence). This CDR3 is CASSLARTGDTDTQYF. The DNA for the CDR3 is TGTGCCAGCAGCTTAGCAAGAACTGGGGACACAGATACGCAGTATTTT.

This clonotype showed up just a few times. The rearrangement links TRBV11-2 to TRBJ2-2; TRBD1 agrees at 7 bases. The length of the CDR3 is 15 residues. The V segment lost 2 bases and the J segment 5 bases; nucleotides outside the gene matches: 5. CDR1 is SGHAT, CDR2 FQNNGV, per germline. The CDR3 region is CASSLLTGVTGELFF. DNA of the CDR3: TGTGCCAGCAGCTTACTTACAGGGGTTACCGGGGAGCTGTTTTTT. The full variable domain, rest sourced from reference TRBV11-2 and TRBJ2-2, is EAGVAQSPRYKIIEKRQSVAFWCNPISGHATLYWYQQILGQGPKLLIQFQNNGVVDDSQLPKDRFSAERLKGVDSTLKIQPAKLEDSAVYLCASSLLTGVTGELFFGEGSRLTVL.

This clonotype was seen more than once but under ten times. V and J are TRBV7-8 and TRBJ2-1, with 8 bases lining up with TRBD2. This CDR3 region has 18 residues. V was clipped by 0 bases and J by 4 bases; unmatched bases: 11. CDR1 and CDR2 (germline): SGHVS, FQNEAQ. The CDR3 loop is CASSLADGVAGIYNEQFF. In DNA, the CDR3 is TGTGCCAGCAGCTTAGCGGACGGAGTAGCGGGGATATACAATGAGCAGTTCTTC.

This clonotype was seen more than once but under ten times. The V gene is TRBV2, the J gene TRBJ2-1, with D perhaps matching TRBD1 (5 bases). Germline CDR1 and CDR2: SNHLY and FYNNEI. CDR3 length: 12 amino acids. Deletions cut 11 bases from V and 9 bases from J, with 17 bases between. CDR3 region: CAPRQGSAEQFF. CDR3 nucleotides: TGTGCCCCAAGGCAGGGTTCGGCTGAGCAGTTCTTC.

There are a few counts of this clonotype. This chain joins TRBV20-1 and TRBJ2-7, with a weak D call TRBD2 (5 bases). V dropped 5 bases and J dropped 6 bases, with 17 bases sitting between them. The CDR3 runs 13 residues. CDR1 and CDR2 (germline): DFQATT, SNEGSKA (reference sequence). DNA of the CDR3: TGCAGTGCTCGGGGAGTTGGGGTTGGCGAGCAGTACTTC. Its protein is CSARGVGVGEQYF.

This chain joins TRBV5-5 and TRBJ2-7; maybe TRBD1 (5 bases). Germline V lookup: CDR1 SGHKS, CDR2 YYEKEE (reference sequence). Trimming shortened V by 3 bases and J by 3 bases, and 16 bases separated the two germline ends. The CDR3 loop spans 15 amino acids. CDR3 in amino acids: CASSSDSRTYYEQYF. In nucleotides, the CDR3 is TGTGCCAGCAGCTCAGACTCTAGGACATACTACGAGCAGTACTTC.

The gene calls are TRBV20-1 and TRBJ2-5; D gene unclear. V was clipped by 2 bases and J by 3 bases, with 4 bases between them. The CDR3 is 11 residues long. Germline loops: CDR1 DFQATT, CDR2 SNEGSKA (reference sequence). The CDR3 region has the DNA TGCAGTGCTAGATCTAAAGAGACCCAGTACTTC. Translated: CSARSKETQYF.

The CDR3 coding sequence is TGTGCCAGCAGTTACTTGGCGGGTACGCAGTATTTT. This sequence encodes CASSYLAGTQYF. The chain links TRBV6-5 to TRBJ2-3; D is perhaps TRBD2 (5 bases). V was clipped by 1 base and J by 8 bases, with 7 bases between them. Germline V gene lookup returns CDR1 MNHEY and CDR2 SVGAGI. The length of the CDR3 is 12 residues.

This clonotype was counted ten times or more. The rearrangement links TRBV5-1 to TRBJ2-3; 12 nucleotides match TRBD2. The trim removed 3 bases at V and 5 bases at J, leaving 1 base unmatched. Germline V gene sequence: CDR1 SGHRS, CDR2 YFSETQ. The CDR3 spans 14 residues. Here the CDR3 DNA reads TGCGCCAGCAGCTCGGGACTAGCGGGAGATACGCAGTATTTT. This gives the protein CASSSGLAGDTQYF.